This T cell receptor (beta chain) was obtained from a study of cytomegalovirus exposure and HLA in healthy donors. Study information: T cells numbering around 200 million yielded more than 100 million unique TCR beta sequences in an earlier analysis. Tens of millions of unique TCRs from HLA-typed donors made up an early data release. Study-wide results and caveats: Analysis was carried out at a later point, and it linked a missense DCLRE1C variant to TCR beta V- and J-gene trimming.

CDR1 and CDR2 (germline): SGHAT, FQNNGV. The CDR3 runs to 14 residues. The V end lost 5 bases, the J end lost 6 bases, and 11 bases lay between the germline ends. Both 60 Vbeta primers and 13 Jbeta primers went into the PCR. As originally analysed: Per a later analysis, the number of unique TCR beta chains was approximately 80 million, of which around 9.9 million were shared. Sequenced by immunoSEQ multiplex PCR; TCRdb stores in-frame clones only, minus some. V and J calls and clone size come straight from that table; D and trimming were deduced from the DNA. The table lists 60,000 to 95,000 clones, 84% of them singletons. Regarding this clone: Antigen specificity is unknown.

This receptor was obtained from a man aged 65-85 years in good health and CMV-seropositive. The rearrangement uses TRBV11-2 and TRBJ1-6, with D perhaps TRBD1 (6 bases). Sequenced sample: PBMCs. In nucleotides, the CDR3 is TGTGCCAGCAGCCGACAGGTTATTAATTCACCCCTCCACTTT. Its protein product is CASSRQVINSPLHF. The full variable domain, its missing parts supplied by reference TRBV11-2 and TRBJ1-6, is EAGVAQSPRYKIIEKRQSVAFWCNPISGHATLYWYQQILGQGPKLLIQFQNNGVVDDSQLPKDRFSAERLKGVDSTLKIQPAKLEDSAVYLCASSRQVINSPLHFGNGTRLTVT.